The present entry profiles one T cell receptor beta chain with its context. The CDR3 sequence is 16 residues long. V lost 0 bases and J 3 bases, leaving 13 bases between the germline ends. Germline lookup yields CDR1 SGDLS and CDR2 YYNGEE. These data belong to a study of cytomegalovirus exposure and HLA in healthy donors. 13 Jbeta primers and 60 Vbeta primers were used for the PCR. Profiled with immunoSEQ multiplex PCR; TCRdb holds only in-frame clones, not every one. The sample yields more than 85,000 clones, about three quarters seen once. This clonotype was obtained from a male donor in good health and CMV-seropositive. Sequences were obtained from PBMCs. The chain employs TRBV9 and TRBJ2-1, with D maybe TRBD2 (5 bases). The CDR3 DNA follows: TGTGCCAGCAGCGTAGATTCTGGGAGTTTCTACAATGAGCAGTTCTTC. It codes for CASSVDSGSFYNEQFF.